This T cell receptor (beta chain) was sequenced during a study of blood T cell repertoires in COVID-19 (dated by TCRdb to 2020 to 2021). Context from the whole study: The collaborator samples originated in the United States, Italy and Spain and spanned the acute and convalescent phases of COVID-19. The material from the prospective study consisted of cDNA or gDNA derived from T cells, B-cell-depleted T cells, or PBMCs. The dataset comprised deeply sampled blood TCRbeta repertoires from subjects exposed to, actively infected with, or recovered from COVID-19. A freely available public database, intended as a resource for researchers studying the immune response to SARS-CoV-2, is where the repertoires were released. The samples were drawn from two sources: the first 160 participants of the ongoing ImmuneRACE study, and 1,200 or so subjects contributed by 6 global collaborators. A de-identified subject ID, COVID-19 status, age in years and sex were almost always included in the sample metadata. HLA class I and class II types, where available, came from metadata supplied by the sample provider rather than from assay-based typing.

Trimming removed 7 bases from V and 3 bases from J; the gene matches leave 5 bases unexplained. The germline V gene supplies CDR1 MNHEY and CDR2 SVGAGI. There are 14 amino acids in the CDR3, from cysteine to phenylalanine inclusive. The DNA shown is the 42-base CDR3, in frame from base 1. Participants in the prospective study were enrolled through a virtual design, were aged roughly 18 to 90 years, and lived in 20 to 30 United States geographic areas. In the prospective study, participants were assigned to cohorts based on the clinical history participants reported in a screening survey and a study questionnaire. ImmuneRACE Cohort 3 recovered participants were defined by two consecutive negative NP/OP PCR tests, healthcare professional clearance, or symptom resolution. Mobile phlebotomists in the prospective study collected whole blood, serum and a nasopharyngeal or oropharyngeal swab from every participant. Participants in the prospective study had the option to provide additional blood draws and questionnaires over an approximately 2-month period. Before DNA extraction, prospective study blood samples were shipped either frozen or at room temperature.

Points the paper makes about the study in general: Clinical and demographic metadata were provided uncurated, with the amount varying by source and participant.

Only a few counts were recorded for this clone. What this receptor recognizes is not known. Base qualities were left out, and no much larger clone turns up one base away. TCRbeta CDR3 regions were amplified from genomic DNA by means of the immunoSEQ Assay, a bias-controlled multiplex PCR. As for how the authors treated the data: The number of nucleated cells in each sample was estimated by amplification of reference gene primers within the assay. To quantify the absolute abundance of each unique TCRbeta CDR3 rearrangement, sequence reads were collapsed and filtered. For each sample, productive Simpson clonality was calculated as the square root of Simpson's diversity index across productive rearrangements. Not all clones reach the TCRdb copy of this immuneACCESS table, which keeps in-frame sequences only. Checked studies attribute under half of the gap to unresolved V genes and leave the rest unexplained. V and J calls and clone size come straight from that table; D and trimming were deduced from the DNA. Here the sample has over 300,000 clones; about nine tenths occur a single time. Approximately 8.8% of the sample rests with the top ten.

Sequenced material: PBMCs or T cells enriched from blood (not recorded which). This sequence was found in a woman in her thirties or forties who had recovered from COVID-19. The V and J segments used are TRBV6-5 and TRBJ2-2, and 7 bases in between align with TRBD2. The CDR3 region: CASKVAGDTGELFF. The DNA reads TGTGCCAGCAAGGTAGCGGGCGACACCGGGGAGCTGTTTTTT.